The 16 T cell receptor beta chains below were found in one sample sequenced in a study of blood T cell repertoires in COVID-19 (dated by TCRdb to the early 2020s). Receptor libraries were prepared by the immunoSEQ multiplex PCR assay. TCRdb took this table from immuneACCESS and kept in-frame rearrangements with V and J called. Such tables lack part of the clones; where checked against another copy, unresolved V genes explain under half of the gap, and the rest is unexplained. A total of about 330,000 clones appear in this sample, roughly 90% of them only once. The ten largest clones represent 3.5% to 4% of the sample. What was sequenced was peripheral blood. These receptor sequences come from a woman aged 45-65 years with active or convalescent COVID-19.

The chain combines TRBV7-2 with TRBJ1-4; 9 bases fit TRBD1. This CDR3 has 13 residues. CDR1 SGHTA and CDR2 FQGNSA come from the germline V gene. V was clipped by 5 bases and J by 14 bases; unmatched bases: 9. CDR3 residues: CASSAPGTGWLFF. CDR3 bases: TGTGCCAGCAGCGCACCCGGGACAGGGTGGCTGTTTTTT.

The V gene is TRBV4-1, the J gene TRBJ1-1; D ambiguous. The CDR3 length is 14 residues. The V end was cut by 1 base, the J end by 4 bases, with 10 bases between. Looked up from germline, CDR1 is MGHRA and CDR2 is YSYEKL. This CDR3 is CASSQVSRLTEAFF. Here the CDR3 DNA reads TGCGCCAGCAGCCAAGTATCCCGTCTCACTGAAGCTTTCTTT.

This sequence joins TRBV7-3 and TRBJ2-5, with 8 bases that match TRBD1. The germline gives CDR1 SGHTA, CDR2 FQGTGA. This CDR3 is 14 amino acids long. Trimming cost V 5 bases and J 5 bases; bases outside gene matches: 7. CDR3 amino acids: CASSPRGLGETQYF. The CDR3 nucleotides read TGTGCCAGCAGCCCCAGGGGGCTGGGGGAGACCCAGTACTTC.

The chain joins TRBV19 to TRBJ2-7; possible D gene TRBD2, 6 bases. Germline V gene sequence: CDR1 LNHDA, CDR2 SQIVND (reference sequence). The CDR3 extends over 17 amino acids. Trimming shortened V by 4 bases and J by 0 bases, and 19 bases separated the two germline ends. The CDR3 DNA is TGTGCCAGTAGTACCGGGACTCGCCTGCCAAGCTCCTACGAGCAGTACTTC. Translation: CASSTGTRLPSSYEQYF.

The genes are TRBV19 and TRBJ2-2; a weak D match, TRBD2 (6 bases). The CDR3 spans 17 residues. Trimming removed 3 bases from V and 5 bases from J, with 19 bases in between. Germline V gene sequence: CDR1 LNHDA, CDR2 SQIVND (reference sequence). The CDR3 protein is CASSIGGLGHSTGELFF. In DNA form, the CDR3 reads TGTGCCAGTAGTATCGGGGGACTCGGCCATAGTACCGGGGAGCTGTTTTTT.

The V gene is TRBV14, the J gene TRBJ2-3, with D possibly matching TRBD2 (6 bases). CDR1 and CDR2 (germline): SGHDN, FVKESK. The CDR3 contains 15 residues. Trimming removed 0 bases at V and 2 bases at J, with 9 bases between. The CDR3 spells CASSQEWGVTDTQYF. In nucleotides, the CDR3 is TGTGCCAGCAGCCAAGAATGGGGGGTCACAGATACGCAGTATTTT.

The J gene is TRBJ2-5, the V gene TRBV14, with a possible D match to TRBD2 (7 bases). This CDR3 spans 15 amino acids. The V and J ends lost 1 base and 5 bases respectively, with 14 bases between them. The germline gives CDR1 SGHDN, CDR2 FVKESK. The CDR3 loop reads CASSQGVQGGETQYF. The CDR3 DNA sequence: TGTGCCAGCAGCCAAGGAGTACAGGGAGGGGAGACCCAGTACTTC.

The chain couples TRBV5-1 to TRBJ2-3; 7 bases are shared with TRBD1. The CDR3 is made up of 16 amino acids. CDR1 is SGHRS, CDR2 YFSETQ, per germline. The V and J ends lost 0 bases and 5 bases, in that order; junction bases with no gene match: 9. Written as DNA, the CDR3 is TGCGCCAGCAGCTTGGGGGCAGGGGGAATTAGAGATACGCAGTATTTT. Translating gives CASSLGAGGIRDTQYF.

The rearrangement uses TRBV11-2 and TRBJ1-1; 8 nucleotides line up with TRBD1. V lost 1 base, J lost 2 bases, and 12 bases stayed unmatched. The CDR3 is made up of 18 amino acids. Germline CDR1 is SGHAT and CDR2 is FQNNGV. The CDR3 spells CASSLVFGATGDNTEAFF. In DNA, the CDR3 is TGTGCCAGCAGCTTAGTTTTTGGGGCGACAGGGGATAACACTGAAGCTTTCTTT.

This sequence joins TRBV5-1 and TRBJ2-7; possibly TRBD2 for D (6 bases). V lost 0 bases and J 3 bases, leaving 7 bases between the germline ends. The CDR3 runs to 13 residues. Germline values: CDR1 SGHRS, CDR2 YFSETQ. The CDR3, as DNA: TGCGCCAGCAGCTTGGTCGGGAGCTACGAGCAGTACTTC. Encoded protein: CASSLVGSYEQYF.

This clone appeared a single time. The V gene is TRBV19, the J gene TRBJ2-1; D remains unclear. Germline CDR1 LNHDA, CDR2 SQIVND (reference sequence). The V end lost 2 bases, the J end lost 5 bases, and 10 bases lay between the germline ends. This CDR3 is 14 amino acids long. This chain's CDR3 is CASSISNRDNEQFF. The DNA for the CDR3 is TGTGCCAGTAGTATAAGCAATCGGGACAATGAGCAGTTCTTC.

The rearrangement joins TRBV6-2 or TRBV6-3 to TRBJ2-1; 11 positions agree with TRBD2. CDR1 MNHEY and CDR2 SVGEGT come from the germline V gene. This CDR3 has 15 amino acids. Trimming removed 2 bases from V and 7 bases from J; junction bases left unmatched: 4. CDR3 in amino acids: CASSYRGLAVNEQFF. DNA of the CDR3: TGTGCCAGCAGTTACCGGGGACTAGCGGTGAATGAGCAGTTCTTC.

The rearrangement uses TRBV11-2 and TRBJ2-1, with D possibly matching TRBD2 (6 bases). The V end was cut by 4 bases, the J end by 4 bases, with 14 bases between. CDR3 size: 15 residues. CDR1 and CDR2 from the germline V gene are SGHAT and FQNNGV. CDR3 protein: CASSSPGGTYNEQFF. The CDR3 region has the DNA TGTGCCAGCAGCTCCCCCGGCGGGACTTACAATGAGCAGTTCTTC.

The J gene is TRBJ1-1, the V gene TRBV19, with D possibly matching TRBD1 (6 bases). This CDR3 is 13 amino acids long. The ends were cut back, 5 bases at V and 4 bases at J, with 11 bases in the middle. In germline, CDR1 is LNHDA, CDR2 SQIVND (reference sequence). Written as DNA, the CDR3 is TGTGCCAGTAGTCACAGGGTCGCCACTGAAGCTTTCTTT. Protein sequence: CASSHRVATEAFF.

The genes are TRBV7-2 and TRBJ1-5; D gene ambiguous. V was clipped by 4 bases and J by 8 bases, with 12 bases between them. The CDR3 length is 13 residues. CDR1 and CDR2 (germline): SGHTA, FQGNSA. CDR3 in DNA: TGTGCCAGCAGCTGGGCCCGAACGGAGCCCCAGCATTTT. This sequence encodes CASSWARTEPQHF.

This chain connects TRBV2 to TRBJ2-5, with D tentatively TRBD1 (5 bases). This CDR3 spans 16 amino acids. V dropped 2 bases and J dropped 1 base, with 14 bases sitting between them. Germline CDR1 and CDR2: SNHLY and FYNNEI. Here the CDR3 reads CASSEWQGGPQETQYF. The CDR3 bases are TGTGCCAGCAGTGAATGGCAGGGTGGTCCCCAAGAGACCCAGTACTTC.